Shown below are 12 T cell receptor beta chains from a single sample sequenced in a study of technical replicates of blood from a handful of donors. Some clones are missing from TCRdb's copy, which holds only in-frame ones; the method was immunoSEQ multiplex PCR. The sample lists around 50,000 clones; 95% to 96% were seen once. The sequenced sample was T cells isolated from PBMCs. Source of these receptors: a human donor in good health.

The V gene is TRBV27, the J gene TRBJ2-5; 7 bases match TRBD1. The length of the CDR3 is 15 residues. Germline loops: CDR1 MNHEY, CDR2 SMNVEV (reference sequence). The J segment lost 5 bases and the V segment lost 8 bases, leaving 14 bases of the junction unmatched. The chain's CDR3 is CASVGQDTVGETQYF. As DNA, the CDR3 is TGTGCCAGCGTTGGACAGGATACCGTGGGGGAGACCCAGTACTTC.

The chain combines TRBV7-9 with TRBJ2-3; D gene ambiguous. The CDR3 has 18 residues. V was pared by 10 bases and J by 0 bases, with 26 bases between. Germline loops: CDR1 SEHNR, CDR2 FQNEAQ (reference sequence). The CDR3 bases are TGTGCCACCATATTCGTCAGGTTCGGCCTTGATAGCACAGATACGCAGTATTTT. Protein product: CATIFVRFGLDSTDTQYF. Full variable domain (rest looked up from reference TRBV7-9 and TRBJ2-3): DTGVSQNPRHKITKRGQNVTFRCDPISEHNRLYWYRQTLGQGPEFLTYFQNEAQLEKSRLLSDRFSAERPKGSFSTLEIQRTEQGDSAMYLCATIFVRFGLDSTDTQYFGPGTRLTVL.

The chain is built from TRBV19 and TRBJ2-5; 8 bases are a match to TRBD2. Germline V gives CDR1 LNHDA, CDR2 SQIVND (reference sequence). The CDR3 spans 15 residues. V lost 2 bases, J lost 5 bases, and 7 bases stayed unmatched. The CDR3 region has the DNA TGTGCCAGTAGTATAATCAGCGGGAGCGCTGAGACCCAGTACTTC. Its translation: CASSIISGSAETQYF. Based on the CDR3 plus reference TRBV19 and TRBJ2-5, the full variable domain is DGGITQSPKYLFRKEGQNVTLSCEQNLNHDAMYWYRQDPGQGLRLIYYSQIVNDFQKGDIAEGYSVSREKKESFPLTVTSAQKNPTAFYLCASSIISGSAETQYFGPGTRLLVL.

In this sample, this clone turned up once. The chain combines TRBV7-9 with TRBJ1-1; 7 bases are shared with TRBD1. The V and J ends lost 6 bases and 6 bases, in that order; junction bases with no gene match: 10. CDR3 length: 14 residues. Germline V CDR1 and CDR2: SEHNR, FQNEAQ (reference sequence). The CDR3 coding sequence is TGTGCCAGCAGTGCACCAGGGGGTCTCGCTGAAGCTTTCTTT. Its protein is CASSAPGGLAEAFF.

This chain connects TRBV19 to TRBJ2-7; D is unclear. There are 14 residues in the CDR3. V dropped 6 bases and J dropped 1 base, with 13 bases sitting between them. Germline CDR1 and CDR2: LNHDA and SQIVND (reference sequence). CDR3 coding DNA: TGTGCCAGTAGCATAACCGACAAGTCCTACGAGCAGTACTTC. Translating gives CASSITDKSYEQYF.

V is TRBV18 and J is TRBJ1-1, with 12 nucleotides matching TRBD1. The CDR3 length is 16 residues. V dropped 4 bases and J dropped 2; count of bases not matched to a gene: 5. Germline-derived CDR1 and CDR2 are KGHSH and LQKENI. CDR3 amino acids: CASSRSGTGGNTEAFF. In DNA, the CDR3 is TGTGCCAGCTCACGCTCCGGGACAGGGGGCAACACTGAAGCTTTCTTT. The complete variable domain, with remaining parts taken from reference TRBV18 and TRBJ1-1, reads NAGVMQNPRHLVRRRGQEARLRCSPMKGHSHVYWYRQLPEEGLKFMVYLQKENIIDESGMPKERFSAEFPKEGPSILRIQQVVRGDSAAYFCASSRSGTGGNTEAFFGQGTRLTVV.

The genes are TRBV9 and TRBJ2-5; 8 bases agree with TRBD2. There are 14 residues in the CDR3. Per germline, CDR1 SGDLS and CDR2 YYNGEE. J was trimmed by 5 bases and V by 0 bases; bases with no gene match: 3. The CDR3 DNA follows: TGTGCCAGCAGCGTAGACGGCGGGGGGGAGACCCAGTACTTC. Protein product: CASSVDGGGETQYF. Together with reference TRBV9 and TRBJ2-5, the CDR3 gives the full variable domain: DSGVTQTPKHLITATGQRVTLRCSPRSGDLSVYWYQQSLDQGLQFLIQYYNGEERAKGNILERFSAQQFPDLHSELNLSSLELGDSALYFCASSVDGGGETQYFGPGTRLLVL.

The chain couples TRBV30 to TRBJ1-3; TRBD1 is a possible D gene (5 bases). V lost 6 bases to trimming and J lost 7 bases, with 16 bases between them. Germline-derived CDR1 and CDR2 are GTSNPN and SVGIG (reference sequence). CDR3 length equals 13 residues. The CDR3 protein is CACNQGVSNTIYF. The CDR3 bases are TGTGCCTGTAATCAAGGGGTCAGCAACACCATATATTTT.

In DNA, the CDR3 is TGTGCCAGCAGCCCGCCGACGGGGACCTACGAGCAGTACTTC. This encodes CASSPPTGTYEQYF. V and J are TRBV6-6 and TRBJ2-7; a possible D gene is TRBD2 (5 bases). Germline V CDR1 and CDR2: MNHNY, SVGAGI (reference sequence). Trimming shortened V by 6 bases and J by 2 bases, and 14 bases separated the two germline ends. The CDR3 is 14 amino acids.

This clone came up once. This chain connects TRBV9 to TRBJ2-7, with D perhaps matching TRBD2 (6 bases). V was trimmed by 3 bases and J by 2 bases, leaving 15 bases between them. Looked up from germline, CDR1 is SGDLS and CDR2 is YYNGEE. This CDR3 contains 15 residues. In DNA form, the CDR3 reads TGTGCCAGCAGCGACCCCACGCGGGAAACCTACGAGCAGTACTTC. Protein sequence: CASSDPTRETYEQYF.

This sequence joins TRBV5-4 and TRBJ1-2, with 8 bases that match TRBD1. Germline V gives CDR1 SGHNT, CDR2 YYREEE (reference sequence). The length of the CDR3 is 16 residues. V shed 0 bases, J shed 7 bases, and the junction held 11 bases outside the gene matches. As DNA, the CDR3 is TGTGCCAGCAGCTTGGGGATTGGTCAGGGGGCGCTTGGCTACACCTTC. Translation gives CASSLGIGQGALGYTF.

The chain joins TRBV6-5 to TRBJ2-1, with 9 nucleotides matching TRBD2. The junction had 4 bases not matched to a gene; V was cut back by 5 bases and J by 2 bases. Germline-derived CDR1 and CDR2 are MNHEY and SVGAGI. The CDR3 loop spans 15 amino acids. The CDR3 is CASSLVAGAYNEQFF. The CDR3 bases are TGTGCCAGCAGTCTAGTAGCGGGAGCCTACAATGAGCAGTTCTTC.